One sample yielded the 27 T cell receptor beta chains listed below, sequenced in a study of blood T cell repertoires in COVID-19. Some clones are missing from TCRdb's copy, which holds only in-frame ones; the method was immunoSEQ multiplex PCR. The sample carries over 200,000 clones, 84% recorded once. The sample was PBMCs or T cells enriched from blood (not recorded which). The receptor set was obtained from a man aged 60 to 75 who had recovered from COVID-19.

The chain combines TRBV27 with TRBJ2-3; D remains ambiguous. Trimming removed 5 bases at V and 1 base at J, with 10 bases between. This CDR3 is 14 amino acids long. Germline V CDR1 and CDR2: MNHEY, SMNVEV (reference sequence). The DNA for the CDR3 is TGTGCCAGCAGTGGCCCCGTGGGCACAGATACGCAGTATTTT. It codes for CASSGPVGTDTQYF.

The chain is built from TRBV7-2 and TRBJ1-6, with no clear D. Trimming removed 1 base at V and 3 bases at J, with 4 bases between. Germline lookup yields CDR1 SGHTA and CDR2 FQGNSA. This CDR3 is 14 amino acids long. CDR3 coding DNA: TGTGCCAGCAGCTTAGACAGCTATAATTCACCCCTCCACTTT. This encodes CASSLDSYNSPLHF.

The chain employs TRBV11-3 and TRBJ2-1; D unresolved. V was cut by 6 bases and J by 4 bases, with 16 bases left in between. CDR1 SGHNT and CDR2 YENEEA come from the germline V gene. CDR3 length equals 15 residues. The CDR3 DNA sequence: TGTGCCAGCAGTTACCTCACCGGGTCATACAATGAGCAGTTCTTC. Its translation is CASSYLTGSYNEQFF.

This clone was observed a single time. CDR3 in amino acids: CASSRGQNYGYTF. CDR3 sequence (DNA): TGTGCCAGCAGCAGAGGACAAAACTATGGCTACACCTTC. V gene TRBV2 combines with J gene TRBJ1-2, with D tentatively TRBD1 (5 bases). Per the germline V gene, CDR1 is SNHLY and CDR2 is FYNNEI. The CDR3 is 13 residues long. V shed 6 bases and J shed 2 bases, with 10 bases lying between them.

The J gene is TRBJ2-1, the V gene TRBV27; 9 bases match TRBD1. The CDR3 spans 15 residues. The V gene end was trimmed by 2 bases and the J gene end by 7 bases; junction bases not matched to a gene: 6. From germline, CDR1 is MNHEY and CDR2 SMNVEV (reference sequence). CDR3 sequence (DNA): TGTGCCAGCAGTTTAGGGGACAGGGTAGCGAATGAGCAGTTCTTC. Translation: CASSLGDRVANEQFF.

The genes are TRBV6-2 or TRBV6-3 and TRBJ1-1; D gene ambiguous. Between the trimmed V and J ends, which lost 2 bases and 5 bases, there was a span of 9 bases. The CDR3 runs 13 residues. Looked up from germline, CDR1 is MNHEY and CDR2 is SVGEGT. CDR3 loop: CASSYRGRTEAFF. CDR3 in DNA: TGTGCCAGCAGTTACAGAGGGAGAACTGAAGCTTTCTTT.

The chain uses TRBV15 and TRBJ1-4; no definite D call. CDR3 size: 15 residues. Germline assignment: CDR1 LNHNV and CDR2 YYDKDF (reference sequence). V shed 2 bases and J shed 4 bases, with 11 bases lying between them. The CDR3 loop is CATSRSRGDNEKLFF. The CDR3 bases are TGTGCCACCAGCAGAAGTCGGGGTGATAATGAAAAACTGTTTTTT.

The chain combines TRBV4-2 with TRBJ2-7; D unclear. The V end lost 1 base, the J end lost 0 bases, and 7 bases lay between the germline ends. This CDR3 comprises 14 residues. Germline loops: CDR1 LGHNA, CDR2 YNFKEQ. The CDR3 protein is CASSQASVSYEQYF. The CDR3 coding sequence is TGTGCCAGCAGCCAAGCATCGGTCTCCTACGAGCAGTACTTC.

The chain recombines TRBV5-6 with TRBJ1-6, with D unresolved. There are 14 residues in the CDR3. V was shortened by 2 bases and J by 7 bases, with 10 bases between the two germline ends. CDR1 and CDR2 from the germline V gene are SGHDT and YYEEEE. The DNA for the CDR3 is TGTGCCAGCAGCTTCGTACGGGTAAATTCACCCCTCCACTTT. Its protein product is CASSFVRVNSPLHF.

The rearrangement uses TRBV6-5 and TRBJ1-1; D uncertain. Germline CDR1 MNHEY, CDR2 SVGAGI. With 1 base removed from V and 1 base from J, the gap between germline ends came to 7 bases. The CDR3 spans 14 residues. CDR3 loop: CASSYYARNTEAFF. The CDR3, as DNA: TGTGCCAGCAGTTACTATGCCAGGAACACTGAAGCTTTCTTT.

The rearrangement links TRBV5-1 to TRBJ1-2, with D perhaps matching TRBD1 (6 bases). The germline CDR1 and CDR2 sequences are SGHRS and YFSETQ. V was trimmed by 3 bases and J by 4 bases, leaving 10 bases between them. The CDR3 sequence is 13 residues long. CDR3 nucleotide sequence: TGCGCCAGCAGCTCCCGGGACACCTATGGCTACACCTTC. This gives the protein CASSSRDTYGYTF.

A few counts support this clone. The chain combines TRBV7-2 with TRBJ2-3, with D perhaps TRBD1 (6 bases). This CDR3 region has 12 residues. Between the trimmed V and J ends, which lost 5 bases and 5 bases, there was a span of 8 bases. CDR1 and CDR2 (germline): SGHTA, FQGNSA. CDR3 sequence reads: CASSVQGDTQYF. CDR3 nucleotides: TGTGCCAGCAGCGTACAGGGAGATACGCAGTATTTT.

The V and J genes are TRBV10-1 and TRBJ2-1; 16 bases are shared with TRBD2. CDR3 length: 15 amino acids. Germline V lookup: CDR1 WNHNN, CDR2 SYGVQD (reference sequence). The V and J ends lost 6 bases and 9 bases, in that order; junction bases with no gene match: 5. The CDR3 loop reads CASSTGTSGGGEQFF. CDR3 nucleotide sequence: TGCGCCAGCAGCACAGGGACTAGCGGGGGGGGTGAGCAGTTCTTC.

V gene TRBV2 combines with J gene TRBJ2-5, with 8 bases lining up with TRBD1. The CDR3 covers 14 residues. The trim removed 6 bases at V and 5 bases at J, leaving 8 bases unmatched. The germline V gene has CDR1 SNHLY and CDR2 FYNNEI. The DNA of the CDR3 is TGTGCCAGCAGGTGGACAGGGAAAGTTGAGACCCAGTACTTC. Translated: CASRWTGKVETQYF. Complete variable domain (other parts from reference TRBV2 and TRBJ2-5): EPEVTQTPSHQVTQMGQEVILRCVPISNHLYFYWYRQILGQKVEFLVSFYNNEISEKSEIFDDQFSVERPDGSNFTLKIRSTKLEDSAMYFCASRWTGKVETQYFGPGTRLLVL.

In its sample, this clone was seen once. The V call is TRBV27, the J call TRBJ2-7; D is perhaps TRBD1 (5 bases). Germline values: CDR1 MNHEY, CDR2 SMNVEV (reference sequence). The V end was cut by 2 bases, the J end by 0 bases, with 11 bases between. The CDR3 runs 15 residues. This chain's CDR3 is CASSLLGQGSYEQYF. The DNA of the CDR3 is TGTGCCAGCAGTTTACTGGGGCAGGGCTCCTACGAGCAGTACTTC.

The J gene is TRBJ1-2, the V gene TRBV5-1, with a possible D match to TRBD1 (5 bases). The CDR3 is made up of 13 amino acids. Trimming shortened V by 0 bases and J by 7 bases, and 10 bases separated the two germline ends. CDR1 and CDR2 from the germline V gene are SGHRS and YFSETQ. The CDR3 coding sequence is TGCGCCAGCAGCTTGGAGACCGGGGGTGGCTACACCTTC. It translates to CASSLETGGGYTF. Combining the CDR3 with reference TRBV5-1 and TRBJ1-2 gives the whole variable domain KAGVTQTPRYLIKTRGQQVTLSCSPISGHRSVSWYQQTPGQGLQFLFEYFSETQRNKGNFPGRFSGRQFSNSRSEMNVSTLELGDSALYLCASSLETGGGYTFGSGTRLTVV.

This sequence joins TRBV19 and TRBJ1-1; TRBD1 matches at 7 bases. Germline V gene sequence: CDR1 LNHDA, CDR2 SQIVND (reference sequence). V dropped 8 bases and J dropped 5; count of bases not matched to a gene: 11. The CDR3 totals 14 residues. The CDR3 nucleotides read TGTGCCAGTCGATCGACAGGGATAAGGACTGAAGCTTTCTTT. Its translation: CASRSTGIRTEAFF.

The rearrangement uses TRBV11-2 and TRBJ1-4; D is uncertain. The CDR3 length is 17 residues. Germline V lookup: CDR1 SGHAT, CDR2 FQNNGV. Deletions cut 3 bases from V and 3 bases from J, with 17 bases between. The CDR3 sequence: CASSFSTGRIPNEKLFF. CDR3 nucleotide sequence: TGTGCCAGCAGCTTTAGCACGGGTCGTATCCCTAATGAAAAACTGTTTTTT.

The chain combines TRBV5-6 with TRBJ1-4, with D possibly being TRBD1 (6 bases). The germline V gene encodes CDR1 SGHDT and CDR2 YYEEEE. Between the trimmed V and J ends, which lost 2 bases and 4 bases, there was a span of 9 bases. The CDR3 runs 14 residues. The CDR3 loop is CASSFRGGNEKLFF. For the CDR3, the DNA is TGTGCCAGCAGCTTTAGAGGGGGTAATGAAAAACTGTTTTTT.

This rearrangement joins TRBV5-6 to TRBJ1-2, with 8 bases aligning to TRBD1. The CDR3 has 17 residues. With 2 bases clipped from V and 3 bases from J, the junction kept 12 bases outside the gene matches. Germline CDR1 and CDR2: SGHDT and YYEEEE. Written as DNA, the CDR3 is TGTGCCAGCAGCTTTCGCTGGACAGGGAATAAGGACTATGGCTACACCTTC. Translation: CASSFRWTGNKDYGYTF.

The chain recombines TRBV5-6 with TRBJ1-1; 7 positions match TRBD1. With 4 bases clipped from V and 6 bases from J, the junction kept 12 bases outside the gene matches. CDR3 length: 15 residues. The germline gives CDR1 SGHDT, CDR2 YYEEEE. CDR3 in amino acids: CASSPGRGRFAEAFF. CDR3 nucleotide sequence: TGTGCCAGCAGCCCTGGCAGGGGGAGGTTCGCTGAAGCTTTCTTT.

The V and J genes are TRBV10-3 and TRBJ2-3; a possible D gene is TRBD2 (6 bases). Trimming stripped 2 bases from V and 5 bases from J, with 14 bases between. The CDR3 contains 15 residues. Germline V gene sequence: CDR1 ENHRY, CDR2 SYGVKD. CDR3 protein: CAISERGGWGDTQYF. CDR3 nucleotide sequence: TGTGCCATCAGTGAGCGCGGAGGGTGGGGAGATACGCAGTATTTT.

This chain joins TRBV7-2 and TRBJ1-3; D possibly corresponds to TRBD1 (6 bases). The CDR3 spans 14 residues. In germline, CDR1 is SGHTA, CDR2 FQGNSA. Trimming removed 5 bases from V and 2 bases from J, with 10 bases in between. The CDR3 spells CASSGNRAGNTIYF. The CDR3 bases are TGTGCCAGCAGCGGAAACAGGGCTGGAAACACCATATATTTT.

The chain carries TRBV18 and TRBJ2-7; 11 nucleotides line up with TRBD1. This CDR3 spans 14 amino acids. Germline values: CDR1 KGHSH, CDR2 LQKENI. After removal of 4 bases from V and 6 bases from J, the junction contained 5 bases not matched to a gene. This CDR3 is CASSLGTGGREQYF. DNA for the CDR3: TGTGCCAGCTCACTTGGGACAGGGGGTCGCGAGCAGTACTTC.

DNA for the CDR3: TGTGCCAACCACTGGGTCAGGGGATCTGAAGCTTTCTTT. Encoded protein: CANHWVRGSEAFF. The chain combines TRBV12-3 or TRBV12-4 with TRBJ1-1, with D tentatively TRBD1 (6 bases). The V gene lost 10 bases and the J gene lost 6 bases, with 18 bases spanning the gap. CDR3 length: 13 amino acids.

The V call is TRBV13, the J call TRBJ2-6, with a tentative D call TRBD1 (6 bases). This CDR3 region has 19 residues. Trimming left V 1 base short and J 3 bases short, with 19 bases between. Germline assignment: CDR1 PRHDT and CDR2 FYEKMQ (reference sequence). CDR3 in DNA: TGTGCCAGCAGCTTAGAAGGGTGGCAGGGGCAGGGTGGGGCCAACGTCCTGACTTTC. Its translation: CASSLEGWQGQGGANVLTF.

The gene calls are TRBV4-2 and TRBJ2-5; D possibly corresponds to TRBD2 (6 bases). The V gene's germline CDR1 is LGHNA and CDR2 YNFKEQ. V shed 0 bases and J shed 5 bases, with 13 bases lying between them. The CDR3 contains 15 residues. The CDR3 DNA follows: TGTGCCAGCAGCCAAGAAACTAGCTCTGTGGAGACCCAGTACTTC. It specifies CASSQETSSVETQYF.